The sequence of this T cell receptor beta chain was determined in a study of T-cell memory formation after mild COVID-19. Across the whole study: The TCR clusters were mostly specific to one donor.

CDR1 is KGHSH and CDR2 is LQKENI in the germline V gene. This CDR3 is 14 amino acids long. V was trimmed by 6 bases and J by 1 base, leaving 12 bases between them. Each CDR3 protein is one row after TCRdb ran MiXCR on the 5' RACE reads. The sample yields more than 450,000 distinct CDR3 sequences, approximately 18% seen once. This clonotype was obtained from an adult woman who had mild COVID-19 (a few samples of this study predate the infection). Cell type and time point are not known. The sequencing sample was made of PBMCs or a T cell subset sorted from them (not recorded which). The chain uses TRBV18 and TRBJ1-1; D remains ambiguous. This CDR3 is CASSPAARNTEAFF. CDR3 sequence (DNA): TGTGCCAGCTCCCCGGCGGCAAGGAACACTGAAGCTTTCTTT.